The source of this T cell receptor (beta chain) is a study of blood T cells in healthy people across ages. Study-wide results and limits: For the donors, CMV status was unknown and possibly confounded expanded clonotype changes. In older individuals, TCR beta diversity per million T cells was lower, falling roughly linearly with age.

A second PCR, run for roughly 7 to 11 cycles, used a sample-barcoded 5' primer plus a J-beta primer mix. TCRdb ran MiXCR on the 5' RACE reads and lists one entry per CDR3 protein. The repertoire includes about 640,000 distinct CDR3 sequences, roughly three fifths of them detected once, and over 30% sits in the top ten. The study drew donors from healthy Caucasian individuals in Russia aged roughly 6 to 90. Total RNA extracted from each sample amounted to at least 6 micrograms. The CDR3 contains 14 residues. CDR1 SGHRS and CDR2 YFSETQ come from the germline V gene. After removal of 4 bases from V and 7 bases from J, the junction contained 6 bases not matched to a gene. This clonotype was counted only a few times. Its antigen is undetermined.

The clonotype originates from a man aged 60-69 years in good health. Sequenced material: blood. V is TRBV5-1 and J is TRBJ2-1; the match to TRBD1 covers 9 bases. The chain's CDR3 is CASSGDRVTNEQFF. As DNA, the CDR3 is TGCGCCAGCAGCGGGGACAGGGTTACTAATGAGCAGTTCTTC. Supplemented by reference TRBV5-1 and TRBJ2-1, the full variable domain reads KAGVTQTPRYLIKTRGQQVTLSCSPISGHRSVSWYQQTPGQGLQFLFEYFSETQRNKGNFPGRFSGRQFSNSRSEMNVSTLELGDSALYLCASSGDRVTNEQFFGPGTRLTVL.